The entry below describes one TCR beta chain. The data were taken from a study of blood T cell repertoires in COVID-19. Turning to the study itself: Samples taken during acute and convalescent COVID-19 were collected in the United States, Italy and Spain. PBMCs, B-cell-depleted T cells, or T cells provided the cDNA or gDNA that made up the material.

Germline CDR1 SGHRS, CDR2 YFSETQ. Deletions cut 0 bases from V and 7 bases from J, with 16 bases between. CDR3 length: 16 residues. Clones were read by immunoSEQ multiplex PCR, and TCRdb kept only the in-frame ones, dropping some. In the table there are around 250,000 clones, around 87% of which are singletons. Participants had their cohort set by participant-reported clinical history. Donors of Cohort 3 who recovered were those that had two negative PCRs, clearance, or symptom resolution. J is TRBJ2-2 and V is TRBV5-1; TRBD2 is a possible D gene (6 bases). Sequencing was performed on PBMCs or T cells enriched from blood (not recorded which). The origin of this receptor is a woman aged 45-65 years who had recovered from COVID-19. The CDR3 loop is CASSLASSVHDGELFF. CDR3 DNA sequence: TGCGCCAGCAGCTTGGCCTCTAGCGTTCATGACGGGGAGCTGTTTTTT.